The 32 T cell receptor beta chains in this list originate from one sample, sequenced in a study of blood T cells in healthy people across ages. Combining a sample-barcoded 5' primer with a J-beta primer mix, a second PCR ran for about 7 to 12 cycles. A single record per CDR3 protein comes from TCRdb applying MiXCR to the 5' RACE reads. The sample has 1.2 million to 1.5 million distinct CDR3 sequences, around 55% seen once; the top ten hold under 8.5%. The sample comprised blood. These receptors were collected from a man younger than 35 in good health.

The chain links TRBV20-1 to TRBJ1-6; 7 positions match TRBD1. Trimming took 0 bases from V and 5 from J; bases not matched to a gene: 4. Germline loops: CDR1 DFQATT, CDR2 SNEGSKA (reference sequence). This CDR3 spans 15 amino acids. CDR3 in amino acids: CSARDLGTDNSPLHF. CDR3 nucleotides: TGCAGTGCTAGAGATCTTGGGACAGATAATTCACCCCTCCACTTT.

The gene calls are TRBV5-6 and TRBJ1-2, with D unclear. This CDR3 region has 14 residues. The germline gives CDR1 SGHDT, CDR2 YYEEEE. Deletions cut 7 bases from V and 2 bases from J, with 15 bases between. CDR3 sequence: CASVAEAGNYGYTF. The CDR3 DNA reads TGTGCCAGCGTAGCCGAGGCGGGGAACTATGGCTACACCTTC.

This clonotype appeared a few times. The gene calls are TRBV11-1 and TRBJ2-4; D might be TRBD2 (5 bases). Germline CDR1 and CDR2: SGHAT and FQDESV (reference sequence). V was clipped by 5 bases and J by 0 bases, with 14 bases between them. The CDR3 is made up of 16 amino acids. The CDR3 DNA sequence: TGTGCCAGCAGCGCGGAGAGGGATCTAGCCAAAAACATTCAGTACTTC. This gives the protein CASSAERDLAKNIQYF.

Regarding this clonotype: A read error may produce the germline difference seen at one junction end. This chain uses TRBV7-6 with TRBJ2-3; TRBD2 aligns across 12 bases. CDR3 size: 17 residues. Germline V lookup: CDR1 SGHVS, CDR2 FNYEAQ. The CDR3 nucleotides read TGTGCCAGCAGCCCGACTAGCGGGAGCTTGAGAGCAGATACGCAGAATTTT. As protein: CASSPTSGSLRADTQNF.

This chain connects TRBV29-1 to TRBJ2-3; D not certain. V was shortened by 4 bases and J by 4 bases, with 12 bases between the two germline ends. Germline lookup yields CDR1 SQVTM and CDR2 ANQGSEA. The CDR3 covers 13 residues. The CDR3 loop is CSVAPSRADTQYF. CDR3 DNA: TGCAGCGTTGCCCCGAGCAGAGCAGATACGCAGTATTTT.

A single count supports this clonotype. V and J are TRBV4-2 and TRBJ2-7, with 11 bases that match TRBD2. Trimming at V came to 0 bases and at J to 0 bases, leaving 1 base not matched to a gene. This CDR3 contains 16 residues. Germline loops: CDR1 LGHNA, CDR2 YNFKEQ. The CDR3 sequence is CASSQDTSGSSYEQYF. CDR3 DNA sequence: TGTGCCAGCAGCCAAGATACTAGCGGGAGCTCCTACGAGCAGTACTTC.

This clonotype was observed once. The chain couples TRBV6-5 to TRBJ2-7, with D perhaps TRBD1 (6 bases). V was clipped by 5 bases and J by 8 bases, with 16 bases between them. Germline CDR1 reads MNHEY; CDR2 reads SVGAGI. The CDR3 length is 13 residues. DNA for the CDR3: TGTGCCAGCAGTCCCATAGACAGGAACAAGCAGTACTTC. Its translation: CASSPIDRNKQYF.

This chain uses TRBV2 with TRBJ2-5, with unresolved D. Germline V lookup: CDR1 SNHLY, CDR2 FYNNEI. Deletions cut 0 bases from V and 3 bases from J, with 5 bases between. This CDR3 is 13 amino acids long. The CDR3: CASSEARKETQYF. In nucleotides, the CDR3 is TGTGCCAGCAGTGAAGCGCGGAAAGAGACCCAGTACTTC. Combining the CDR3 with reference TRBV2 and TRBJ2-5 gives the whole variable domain EPEVTQTPSHQVTQMGQEVILRCVPISNHLYFYWYRQILGQKVEFLVSFYNNEISEKSEIFDDQFSVERPDGSNFTLKIRSTKLEDSAMYFCASSEARKETQYFGPGTRLLVL.

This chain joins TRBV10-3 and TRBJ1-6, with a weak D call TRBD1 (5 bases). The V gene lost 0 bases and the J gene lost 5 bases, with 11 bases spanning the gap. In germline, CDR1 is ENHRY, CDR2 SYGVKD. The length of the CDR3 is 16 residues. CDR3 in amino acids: CAISESAGPNNSPLHF. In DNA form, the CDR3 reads TGTGCCATCAGTGAGTCAGCGGGGCCAAATAATTCACCCCTCCACTTT.

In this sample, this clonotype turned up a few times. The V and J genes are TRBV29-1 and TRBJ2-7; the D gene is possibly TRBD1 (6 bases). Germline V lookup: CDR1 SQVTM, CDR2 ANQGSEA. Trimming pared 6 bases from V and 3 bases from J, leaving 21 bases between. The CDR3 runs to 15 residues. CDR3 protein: CSVAVTGNLRYEQYF. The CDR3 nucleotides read TGCAGCGTAGCCGTGACAGGTAACCTTCGCTACGAGCAGTACTTC.

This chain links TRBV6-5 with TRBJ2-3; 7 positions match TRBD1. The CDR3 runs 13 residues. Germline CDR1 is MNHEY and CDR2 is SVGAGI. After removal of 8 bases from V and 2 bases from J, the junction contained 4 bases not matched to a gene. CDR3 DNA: TGTGCCAGCGGACAGGCATTCACAGATACGCAGTATTTT. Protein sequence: CASGQAFTDTQYF.

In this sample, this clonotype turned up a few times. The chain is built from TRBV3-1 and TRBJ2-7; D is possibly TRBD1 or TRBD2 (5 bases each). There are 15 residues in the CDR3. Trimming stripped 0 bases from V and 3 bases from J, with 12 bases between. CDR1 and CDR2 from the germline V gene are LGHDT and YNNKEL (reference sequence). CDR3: CASSQDGGGGYEQYF. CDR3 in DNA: TGTGCCAGCAGCCAAGATGGCGGTGGGGGCTACGAGCAGTACTTC.

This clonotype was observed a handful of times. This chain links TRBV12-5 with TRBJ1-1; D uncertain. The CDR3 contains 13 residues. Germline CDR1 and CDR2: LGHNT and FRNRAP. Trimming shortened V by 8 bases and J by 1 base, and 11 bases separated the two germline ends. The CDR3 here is CASPNMANTEAFF. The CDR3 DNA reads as TGTGCTAGTCCCAACATGGCGAACACTGAAGCTTTCTTT.

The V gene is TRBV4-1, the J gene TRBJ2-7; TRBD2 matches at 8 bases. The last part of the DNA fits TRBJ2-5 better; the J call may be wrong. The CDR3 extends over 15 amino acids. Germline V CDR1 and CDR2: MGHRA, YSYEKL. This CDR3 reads CASRISAGVLETQYF. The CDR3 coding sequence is TGCGCCAGCAGAATCTCAGCGGGAGTGTTAGAGACCCAGTACTTC.

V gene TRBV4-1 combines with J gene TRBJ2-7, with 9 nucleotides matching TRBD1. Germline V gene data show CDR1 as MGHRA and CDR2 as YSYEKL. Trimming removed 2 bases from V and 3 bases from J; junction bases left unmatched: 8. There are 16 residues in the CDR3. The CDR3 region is CASSQNTGTGYYEQYF. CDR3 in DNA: TGCGCCAGCAGCCAAAATACCGGGACAGGGTACTACGAGCAGTACTTC.

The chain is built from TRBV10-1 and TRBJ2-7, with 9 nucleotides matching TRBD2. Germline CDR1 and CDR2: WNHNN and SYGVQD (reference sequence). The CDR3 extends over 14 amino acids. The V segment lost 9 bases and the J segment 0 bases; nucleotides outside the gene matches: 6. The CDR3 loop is CASSSGIYSYEQYF. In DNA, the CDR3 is TGCGCCAGTTCTAGCGGGATATACTCCTACGAGCAGTACTTC.

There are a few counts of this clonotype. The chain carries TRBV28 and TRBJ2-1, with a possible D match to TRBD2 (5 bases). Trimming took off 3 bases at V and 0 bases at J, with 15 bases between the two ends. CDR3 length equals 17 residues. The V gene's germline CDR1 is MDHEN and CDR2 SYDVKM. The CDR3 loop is CASSLVGGYLSYNEQFF. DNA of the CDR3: TGTGCCAGCAGTTTGGTTGGAGGCTACCTCTCCTACAATGAGCAGTTCTTC.

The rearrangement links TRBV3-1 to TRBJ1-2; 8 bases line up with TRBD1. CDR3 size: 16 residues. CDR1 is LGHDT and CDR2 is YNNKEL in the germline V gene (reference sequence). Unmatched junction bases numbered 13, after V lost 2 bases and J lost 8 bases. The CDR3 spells CASSQSSDRERKGYTF. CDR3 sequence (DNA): TGTGCCAGCAGCCAATCCTCGGACAGGGAACGAAAAGGCTACACCTTC.

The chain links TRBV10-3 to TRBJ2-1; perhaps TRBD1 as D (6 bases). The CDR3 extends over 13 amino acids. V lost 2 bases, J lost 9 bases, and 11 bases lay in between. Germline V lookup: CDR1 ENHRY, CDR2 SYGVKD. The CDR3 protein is CAISENRVGEQFF. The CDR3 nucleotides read TGTGCCATCAGTGAGAACAGGGTGGGTGAGCAGTTCTTC.

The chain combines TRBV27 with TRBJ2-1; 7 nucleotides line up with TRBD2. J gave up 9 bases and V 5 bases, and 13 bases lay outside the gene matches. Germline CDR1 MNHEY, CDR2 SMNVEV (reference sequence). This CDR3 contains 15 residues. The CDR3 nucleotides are TGTGCCAGCAGTCCAAGGGAGGGCCTCGTGGGTGAGCAGTTCTTC. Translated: CASSPREGLVGEQFF.

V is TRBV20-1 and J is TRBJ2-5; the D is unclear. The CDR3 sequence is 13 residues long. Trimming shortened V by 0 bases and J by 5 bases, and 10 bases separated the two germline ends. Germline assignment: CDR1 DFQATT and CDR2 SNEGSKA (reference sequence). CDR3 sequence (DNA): TGCAGTGCTAGAGATTTGGGCTGGGAGACCCAGTACTTC. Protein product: CSARDLGWETQYF.

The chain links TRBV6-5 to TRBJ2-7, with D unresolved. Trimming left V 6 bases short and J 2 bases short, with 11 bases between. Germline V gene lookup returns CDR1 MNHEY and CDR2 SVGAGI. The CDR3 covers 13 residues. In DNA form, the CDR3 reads TGTGCCAGCAGCCAGACGGCTACCTACGAGCAGTACTTC. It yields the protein CASSQTATYEQYF.

The CDR3 coding sequence is TGTGCCAGCAGTTACTCTGCACAGTATGGCTACACCTTC. It translates to CASSYSAQYGYTF. This chain joins TRBV6-5 and TRBJ1-2, with D hard to call. Germline loops: CDR1 MNHEY, CDR2 SVGAGI. V was pared by 0 bases and J by 5 bases, with 7 bases between. The length of the CDR3 is 13 residues.

CDR3 residues: CASSSHTGEQFF. In nucleotides, the CDR3 is TGTGCCAGCAGCTCCCATACCGGAGAGCAGTTCTTC. The J gene is TRBJ2-1, the V gene TRBV11-1; D ambiguous. V lost 4 bases, J lost 10 bases, and 11 bases lay in between. This CDR3 contains 12 residues. The germline V gene encodes CDR1 SGHAT and CDR2 FQDESV (reference sequence).

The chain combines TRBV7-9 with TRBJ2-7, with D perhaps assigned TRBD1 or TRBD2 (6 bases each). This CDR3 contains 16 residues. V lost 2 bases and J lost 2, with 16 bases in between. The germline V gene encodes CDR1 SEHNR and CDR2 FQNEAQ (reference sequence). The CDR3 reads CASSLSRGARTYEQYF. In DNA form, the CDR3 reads TGTGCCAGCAGCTTAAGTAGGGGGGCAAGGACCTACGAGCAGTACTTC.

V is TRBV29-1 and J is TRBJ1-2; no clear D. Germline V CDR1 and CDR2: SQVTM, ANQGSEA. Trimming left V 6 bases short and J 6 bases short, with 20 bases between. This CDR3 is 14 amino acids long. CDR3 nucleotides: TGCAGCGTCGACCTCGACAAGGTATTAGATGGCTACACCTTC. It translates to CSVDLDKVLDGYTF.

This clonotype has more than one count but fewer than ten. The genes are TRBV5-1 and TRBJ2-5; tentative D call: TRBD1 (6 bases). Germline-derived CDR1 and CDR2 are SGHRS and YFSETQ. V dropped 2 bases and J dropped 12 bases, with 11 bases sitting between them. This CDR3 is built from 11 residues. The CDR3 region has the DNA TGCGCCAGCAGCTTTAACAGGGAGAAGTACTTC. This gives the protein CASSFNREKYF.

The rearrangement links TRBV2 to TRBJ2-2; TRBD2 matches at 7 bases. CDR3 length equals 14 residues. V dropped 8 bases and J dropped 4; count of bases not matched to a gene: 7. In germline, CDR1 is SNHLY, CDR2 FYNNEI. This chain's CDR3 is CASSRTRSTGELFF. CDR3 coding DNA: TGTGCCAGCTCAAGGACTAGATCCACCGGGGAGCTGTTTTTT.

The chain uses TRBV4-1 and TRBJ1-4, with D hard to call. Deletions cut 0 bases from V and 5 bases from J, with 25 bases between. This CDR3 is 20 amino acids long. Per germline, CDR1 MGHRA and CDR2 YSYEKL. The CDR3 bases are TGCGCCAGCAGCCAAGAGGCAAAATTAGGGTTGACGAGGTTCAATGAAAAACTGTTTTTT. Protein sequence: CASSQEAKLGLTRFNEKLFF.

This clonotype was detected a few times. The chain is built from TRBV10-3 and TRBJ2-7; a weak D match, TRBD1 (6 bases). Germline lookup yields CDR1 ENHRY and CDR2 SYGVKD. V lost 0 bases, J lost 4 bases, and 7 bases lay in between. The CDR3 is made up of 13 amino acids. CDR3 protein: CAISESRGYEQYF. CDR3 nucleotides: TGTGCCATCAGTGAGTCCAGGGGATACGAGCAGTACTTC.

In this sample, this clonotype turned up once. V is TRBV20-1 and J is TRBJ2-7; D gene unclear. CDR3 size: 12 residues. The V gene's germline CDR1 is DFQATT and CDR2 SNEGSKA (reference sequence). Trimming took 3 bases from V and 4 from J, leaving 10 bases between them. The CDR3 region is CSASEGYYEQYF. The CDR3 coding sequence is TGCAGTGCTAGCGAAGGTTATTACGAGCAGTACTTC.

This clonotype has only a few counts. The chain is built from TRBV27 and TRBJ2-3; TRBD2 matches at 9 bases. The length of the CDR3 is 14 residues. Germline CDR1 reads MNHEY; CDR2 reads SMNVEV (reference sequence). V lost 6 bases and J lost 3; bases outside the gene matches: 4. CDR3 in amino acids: CASRRGGQTDTQYF. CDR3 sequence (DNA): TGTGCCAGCAGGCGGGGGGGCCAGACAGATACGCAGTATTTT.